Shown below are 10 T cell receptor beta chains from a single sample sequenced in a study of T cells in Graves' hyperthyroidism and ophthalmopathy. Authors of the study amplified TCR beta CDR3 regions from RNA transcripts. The HTBI primer set served for first-round RT-PCR of the TCR CDR3. TCRdb recomputed calls from the multiplex PCR reads with MiXCR, one row per CDR3 protein. The repertoire includes more than 500,000 distinct CDR3 sequences, 15% to 20% of them detected once, and around 3.9% sits in the top ten. Sequencing was performed on blood. The origin of the receptors is a woman aged 25-40 years with Graves' hyperthyroidism.

As regards this clonotype: A read error may explain this, as a much larger clone is one base away. V gene TRBV2 combines with J gene TRBJ2-7; D perhaps matches TRBD2 (5 bases). This CDR3 contains 14 residues. Germline V gives CDR1 SNHLY, CDR2 FYNNEI. Trimming stripped 1 base from V and 0 bases from J, with 7 bases between. The CDR3 sequence: CASSEEEGSYEQYF. CDR3 DNA sequence: TGTGCCAGCAGTGAAGAAGAGGGCTCCTACGAGCAGTACTTC.

V gene TRBV20-1 combines with J gene TRBJ1-1; no definite D call. CDR3 length: 13 amino acids. CDR1 DFQATT and CDR2 SNEGSKA come from the germline V gene (reference sequence). V was cut by 3 bases and J by 0 bases, with 8 bases left in between. CDR3 in amino acids: CSASDQVNTEAFF. Here the CDR3 DNA reads TGCAGTGCTAGCGATCAGGTGAACACTGAAGCTTTCTTT.

This clonotype was counted at least ten times. CDR3 coding DNA: TGTGCCAGCAGTTACCGGAACAGGGGGCGAAACGAGCAGTACTTC. Translated: CASSYRNRGRNEQYF. V and J are TRBV6-5 and TRBJ2-7; 9 bases map to TRBD1. Germline CDR1 and CDR2: MNHEY and SVGAGI. This CDR3 region has 15 residues. V was clipped by 2 bases and J by 5 bases; unmatched bases: 7.

This clonotype was recorded a few times. With a much larger clone just one base away, this may be a read error. It is likely a read error, because the conserved phenylalanine at the end of the CDR3 is missing. This chain uses TRBV18 with TRBJ1-1, with a tentative D call TRBD1 (5 bases). The ends were cut back, 0 bases at V and 0 bases at J, with 14 bases in the middle. The CDR3 length is 17 residues. Germline CDR1 and CDR2: KGHSH and LQKENI. CDR3 protein: CASSPPGGTVMNTEAFL. CDR3 nucleotides: TGTGCCAGCTCACCACCCGGTGGGACGGTCATGAACACTGAAGCTTTCCTT.

This clonotype has a count of ten or more. The rearrangement uses TRBV29-1 and TRBJ1-1; 9 bases align to TRBD1. This CDR3 contains 13 residues. Trimming cost V 7 bases and J 0 bases; bases outside gene matches: 3. In germline, CDR1 is SQVTM, CDR2 ANQGSEA. The CDR3 DNA sequence: TGCAGCGCCGGGACAGGGATGAACACTGAAGCTTTCTTT. Encoded protein: CSAGTGMNTEAFF.

This clonotype was observed a handful of times. The chain is built from TRBV6-2 or TRBV6-3 and TRBJ2-1; 9 bases align to TRBD2. Germline V gives CDR1 MNHEY, CDR2 SVGEGT. The trim removed 10 bases at V and 7 bases at J, leaving 14 bases unmatched. The CDR3 runs 15 residues. CDR3 sequence reads: CAISRGVAGVNEQFF. In DNA, the CDR3 is TGTGCCATCTCCCGGGGGGTAGCGGGAGTAAATGAGCAGTTCTTC.

The chain uses TRBV7-3 and TRBJ2-1, with a weak D call TRBD1 (5 bases). Looked up from germline, CDR1 is SGHTA and CDR2 is FQGTGA. V lost 4 bases, J lost 7 bases, and 14 bases lay in between. The CDR3 sequence is 14 residues long. The CDR3 DNA is TGTGCCAGCAGCTATGACAGAAACAATAATGAGCAGTTCTTC. Translation: CASSYDRNNNEQFF.

The chain couples TRBV3-1 to TRBJ1-6; no clear D gene. The CDR3 covers 12 residues. V lost 3 bases, J lost 9 bases, and 6 bases lay in between. The V gene's germline CDR1 is LGHDT and CDR2 YNNKEL (reference sequence). CDR3 loop: CASSHRSSPLHF. The CDR3 nucleotides read TGTGCCAGCAGCCATAGGAGTTCACCCCTCCACTTT.

The chain is built from TRBV7-2 and TRBJ2-1, with TRBD2 identical over 15 bases. J was trimmed by 12 bases and V by 4 bases; bases with no gene match: 7. The CDR3 loop spans 15 amino acids. Per the germline V gene, CDR1 is SGHTA and CDR2 is FQGNSA. CDR3 DNA: TGTGCCAGCAGCTCTGGACTAGCGGGAGGGCCATGGCAGTTCTTC. It yields the protein CASSSGLAGGPWQFF. The whole variable domain, remainder taken from reference TRBV7-2 and TRBJ2-1, is GAGVSQSPSNKVTEKGKDVELRCDPISGHTALYWYRQSLGQGLEFLIYFQGNSAPDKSGLPSDRFSAERTGGSVSTLTIQRTQQEDSAVYLCASSSGLAGGPWQFFGPGTRLTVL.

This clonotype was counted only a few times. The chain recombines TRBV7-2 with TRBJ2-3, with TRBD2 matching over 10 bases. V gave up 2 bases and J gave up 3 bases; unmatched junction bases: 8. Looked up from germline, CDR1 is SGHTA and CDR2 is FQGNSA. CDR3 length equals 17 residues. The CDR3 region has the DNA TGTGCCAGCAGCTTACGTCTAGCGGGAGCGGGAACAGATACGCAGTATTTT. This gives the protein CASSLRLAGAGTDTQYF.